These 27 T cell receptor beta chains originate from one sample sequenced in a study of T cell responses to AZD1222 COVID-19 vaccine. The data were produced by immunoSEQ multiplex PCR, yet TCRdb's version contains in-frame clones alone and is incomplete. This table holds 80,000 to 90,000 clones, roughly nine tenths found once. The material was peripheral blood, obtained 28 days after the second AZD1222 dose. The receptors stem from an adult who received the AZD1222 COVID-19 vaccine.

The rearrangement joins TRBV6-5 to TRBJ2-5; a weak D match, TRBD2 (7 bases). V was pared by 1 base and J by 2 bases, with 11 bases between. Germline V lookup: CDR1 MNHEY, CDR2 SVGAGI. The CDR3 consists of 15 residues. CDR3 residues: CASSYWGGQQETQYF. CDR3 nucleotide sequence: TGTGCCAGCAGTTACTGGGGGGGGCAGCAAGAGACCCAGTACTTC.

The V call is TRBV7-6, the J call TRBJ1-4, with D possibly being TRBD1 (5 bases). CDR3 size: 14 residues. The V gene lost 7 bases and the J gene lost 7 bases, with 16 bases spanning the gap. CDR1 SGHVS and CDR2 FNYEAQ come from the germline V gene. The CDR3: CASTLGGRGEKLFF. The CDR3 bases are TGTGCCAGCACCCTTGGGGGTCGCGGTGAAAAACTGTTTTTT.

The chain recombines TRBV5-1 with TRBJ1-2, with a weak D call TRBD1 (5 bases). The CDR3 is made up of 15 amino acids. Trimming removed 4 bases at V and 7 bases at J, with 20 bases between. Germline CDR1 SGHRS, CDR2 YFSETQ. The CDR3 is CASSPLIGGASGYTF. For the CDR3, the DNA is TGCGCCAGCAGCCCCCTAATCGGGGGAGCTAGTGGCTACACCTTC.

The chain employs TRBV19 and TRBJ1-5; a possible D gene is TRBD1 (6 bases). V lost 3 bases and J lost 9, with 27 bases in between. The CDR3 has 18 residues. The germline CDR1 and CDR2 sequences are LNHDA and SQIVND (reference sequence). The CDR3 protein is CASSIQSPGHASGGPQHF. The CDR3 DNA sequence: TGTGCCAGTAGTATCCAATCACCGGGACATGCATCCGGAGGGCCCCAGCATTTT.

The J gene is TRBJ1-2, the V gene TRBV18, with D perhaps TRBD1 (5 bases). This CDR3 region has 15 residues. Germline CDR1 is KGHSH and CDR2 is LQKENI. Trimming shortened V by 2 bases and J by 8 bases, and 18 bases separated the two germline ends. CDR3 in amino acids: CASSPRQGPPEGYTF. The CDR3 nucleotides are TGTGCCAGCTCACCAAGGCAGGGTCCCCCGGAGGGCTACACCTTC.

The V call is TRBV5-1, the J call TRBJ2-2, with no clear D. Germline V lookup: CDR1 SGHRS, CDR2 YFSETQ. The V and J ends lost 0 bases and 5 bases respectively, with 8 bases between them. This CDR3 has 14 residues. In DNA form, the CDR3 reads TGCGCCAGCAGCTTGGAATTAGGGACCGGGGAGCTGTTTTTT. It translates to CASSLELGTGELFF. The full variable domain, with the rest looked up from reference TRBV5-1 and TRBJ2-2, is KAGVTQTPRYLIKTRGQQVTLSCSPISGHRSVSWYQQTPGQGLQFLFEYFSETQRNKGNFPGRFSGRQFSNSRSEMNVSTLELGDSALYLCASSLELGTGELFFGEGSRLTVL.

The chain joins TRBV5-1 to TRBJ1-1; D call uncertain. The V gene's germline CDR1 is SGHRS and CDR2 YFSETQ. Deletions cut 0 bases from V and 1 base from J, with 7 bases between. CDR3 size: 14 residues. CDR3 in DNA: TGCGCCAGCAGCTTGGTTTCCCAGAACACTGAAGCTTTCTTT. It codes for CASSLVSQNTEAFF.

The chain couples TRBV7-9 to TRBJ1-5; TRBD1 might be the D (6 bases). This CDR3 is 14 amino acids long. Per germline, CDR1 SEHNR and CDR2 FQNEAQ (reference sequence). V was trimmed by 1 base and J by 5 bases, leaving 9 bases between them. The CDR3 bases are TGTGCCAGCAGCTTAGGGGACAAACATCAGCCCCAGCATTTT. Amino acids: CASSLGDKHQPQHF.

The chain combines TRBV27 with TRBJ2-1; 10 positions match TRBD2. There are 16 residues in the CDR3. Germline CDR1 MNHEY, CDR2 SMNVEV (reference sequence). The trim removed 2 bases at V and 8 bases at J, leaving 9 bases unmatched. CDR3 bases: TGTGCCAGCAGTTTAGGGGCTAGCGGGGGAATCGATGAGCAGTTCTTC. Its protein product is CASSLGASGGIDEQFF.

The V call is TRBV10-3, the J call TRBJ1-5; TRBD1 is a possible D gene (6 bases). CDR3 size: 14 residues. Germline V CDR1 and CDR2: ENHRY, SYGVKD. V lost 4 bases and J lost 7, with 14 bases in between. This CDR3 reads CAISVAGGAQPQHF. CDR3 bases: TGTGCCATCAGTGTGGCGGGGGGGGCCCAGCCCCAGCATTTT.

The chain has TRBV12-1 and TRBJ2-5; the table's D call, TRBD2, has no DNA check behind it. TRBV12-1 represents a pseudogene. The CDR3 is made up of 15 amino acids. The CDR3 coding sequence is TGTGCCAGCAGCTCCCAACTAGCCTGTGGAGAGACCCAGTACTTC. It specifies CASSSQLACGETQYF.

The gene calls are TRBV19 and TRBJ2-7, with D possibly TRBD1 on 5 matching bases. V was pared by 3 bases and J by 6 bases, with 15 bases between. Per germline, CDR1 LNHDA and CDR2 SQIVND (reference sequence). This CDR3 is built from 14 residues. CDR3 loop: CASSILVGRGEQYF. The CDR3 DNA reads TGTGCCAGTAGTATCCTAGTAGGAAGGGGCGAGCAGTACTTC.

The J gene is TRBJ2-2, the V gene TRBV5-4; 9 nucleotides line up with TRBD1. The CDR3 spans 17 residues. Germline trimming cut 4 bases from V and 3 bases from J; bases unmatched to any gene: 10. Germline CDR1 SGHNT, CDR2 YYREEE (reference sequence). The CDR3 loop reads CASSPGPGQGDTGELFF. CDR3 coding DNA: TGTGCCAGCAGCCCGGGGCCGGGACAGGGTGACACCGGGGAGCTGTTTTTT.

The chain recombines TRBV7-9 with TRBJ1-4; a possible D gene is TRBD1 (6 bases). The ends were cut back, 5 bases at V and 2 bases at J, with 9 bases in the middle. CDR1 is SEHNR, CDR2 FQNEAQ, per germline (reference sequence). The CDR3 extends over 14 amino acids. In DNA form, the CDR3 reads TGTGCCAGCAGCGTGACAGGTACTAATGAAAAACTGTTTTTT. Translating it yields CASSVTGTNEKLFF.

The chain employs TRBV28 and TRBJ2-5, with TRBD1 as a possible D gene (5 bases). The CDR3 sequence is 16 residues long. V lost 3 bases and J 0 bases, leaving 14 bases between the germline ends. The germline CDR1 and CDR2 sequences are MDHEN and SYDVKM. CDR3: CASSLVGAEYQETQYF. The CDR3 bases are TGTGCCAGCAGTTTGGTTGGGGCGGAATACCAAGAGACCCAGTACTTC.

This clone was detected once. The genes are TRBV18 and TRBJ1-1; D is ambiguous. The CDR3 runs 14 residues. Trimming cost V 0 bases and J 5 bases, with 10 bases left between them. The germline V gene has CDR1 KGHSH and CDR2 LQKENI. The CDR3 spells CASSPPSGGTEAFF. CDR3 nucleotide sequence: TGTGCCAGCTCACCACCGTCGGGAGGGACTGAAGCTTTCTTT.

The rearrangement links TRBV3-1 (or the pseudogene TRBV3-2) to TRBJ2-2, with 8 nucleotides matching TRBD2. Trimming at V came to 0 bases and at J to 3 bases, leaving 9 bases not matched to a gene. Germline values: CDR1 LGHDT, CDR2 YNNKEL (reference sequence). There are 18 residues in the CDR3. CDR3 region: CASSQEDKRGPYTGELFF. CDR3 in DNA: TGTGCCAGCAGCCAAGAGGATAAGCGGGGGCCCTACACCGGGGAGCTGTTTTTT.

The chain combines TRBV29-1 with TRBJ2-7, with TRBD1 as a possible D gene (5 bases). CDR3 length: 12 amino acids. Trimming took 5 bases from V and 3 from J, leaving 11 bases between them. CDR1 is SQVTM, CDR2 ANQGSEA, per germline. CDR3 nucleotides: TGCAGCGTTTCAGGGCCCCACTACGAGCAGTACTTC. It codes for CSVSGPHYEQYF.

The V call is TRBV2, the J call TRBJ2-5; 9 bases map to TRBD2. CDR3 length equals 15 residues. Germline V gene data show CDR1 as SNHLY and CDR2 as FYNNEI. Trimming at V came to 1 base and at J to 4 bases, leaving 4 bases not matched to a gene. The CDR3 reads CASSEDSGGGETQYF. The CDR3 nucleotides are TGTGCCAGCAGTGAAGATAGCGGGGGTGGAGAGACCCAGTACTTC.

The J gene is TRBJ1-3, the V gene TRBV10-3; D remains unclear. Germline-derived CDR1 and CDR2 are ENHRY and SYGVKD. V was cut by 2 bases and J by 1 base, with 9 bases left in between. The CDR3 consists of 15 residues. This CDR3 is CAISETGSSGNTIYF. In nucleotides, the CDR3 is TGTGCCATCAGTGAGACGGGAAGTTCTGGAAACACCATATATTTT.

V and J are TRBV7-2 and TRBJ1-5; possibly TRBD1 for D (5 bases). Germline V gives CDR1 SGHTA, CDR2 FQGNSA. V lost 0 bases and J lost 7, with 10 bases in between. The CDR3 spans 14 residues. DNA of the CDR3: TGTGCCAGCAGCTTAGCCAGTAGGGACCAGCCCCAGCATTTT. It translates to CASSLASRDQPQHF.

The V gene is TRBV18, the J gene TRBJ1-2, with D perhaps matching TRBD1 (6 bases). This CDR3 region has 13 residues. CDR1 is KGHSH and CDR2 is LQKENI in the germline V gene. Deletions cut 3 bases from V and 6 bases from J, with 11 bases between. CDR3 DNA sequence: TGTGCCAGCTCACCTTCAGGGGTCGATGGCTACACCTTC. Translating it yields CASSPSGVDGYTF.

V is TRBV19 and J is TRBJ1-1; possible D gene TRBD1, 6 bases. Between the trimmed V and J ends, which lost 3 bases and 5 bases, there was a span of 10 bases. The germline CDR1 and CDR2 sequences are LNHDA and SQIVND (reference sequence). The CDR3 runs 13 residues. The CDR3 DNA reads as TGTGCCAGTAGTATTCCAGGGGTTACTGAAGCTTTCTTT. It is translated as CASSIPGVTEAFF.

This clone was observed a handful of times. V is TRBV5-1 and J is TRBJ1-4; D gene ambiguous. Trimming removed 1 base from V and 2 bases from J, with 9 bases in between. This CDR3 spans 15 amino acids. Germline assignment: CDR1 SGHRS and CDR2 YFSETQ. CDR3 sequence reads: CASSLNSGTNEKLFF. CDR3 bases: TGCGCCAGCAGCTTGAATTCTGGCACTAATGAAAAACTGTTTTTT.

This clone was counted a few times. Mismatch with germline at one junction end may stem from a read error. The chain is built from TRBV7-9 and TRBJ1-6; perhaps TRBD1 as D (5 bases). Germline loops: CDR1 SEHNR, CDR2 FQNEAQ (reference sequence). The length of the CDR3 is 15 residues. The CDR3 DNA sequence: TGTGCCAGCACCTTATCCGGGGGGGATAATTCACCCCTCCACTTT. Translated: CASTLSGGDNSPLHF.

This clone was counted a few times. The chain combines TRBV19 with TRBJ1-2, with TRBD1 matching 9 bases. Germline V CDR1 and CDR2: LNHDA, SQIVND (reference sequence). The V and J ends lost 6 bases and 7 bases, in that order; junction bases with no gene match: 6. There are 13 residues in the CDR3. This CDR3 is CASRRTGVGGYTF. The CDR3 DNA reads TGTGCCAGTAGGCGGACAGGGGTGGGTGGCTACACCTTC.

V and J are TRBV7-2 and TRBJ1-4; 10 positions agree with TRBD1. The V gene end was trimmed by 4 bases and the J gene end by 7 bases; junction bases not matched to a gene: 6. This CDR3 is built from 15 residues. The germline V gene encodes CDR1 SGHTA and CDR2 FQGNSA. The CDR3 sequence: CASSSRTGGGEKLFF. The CDR3 nucleotides read TGTGCCAGCAGCTCTCGGACAGGGGGAGGTGAAAAACTGTTTTTT.